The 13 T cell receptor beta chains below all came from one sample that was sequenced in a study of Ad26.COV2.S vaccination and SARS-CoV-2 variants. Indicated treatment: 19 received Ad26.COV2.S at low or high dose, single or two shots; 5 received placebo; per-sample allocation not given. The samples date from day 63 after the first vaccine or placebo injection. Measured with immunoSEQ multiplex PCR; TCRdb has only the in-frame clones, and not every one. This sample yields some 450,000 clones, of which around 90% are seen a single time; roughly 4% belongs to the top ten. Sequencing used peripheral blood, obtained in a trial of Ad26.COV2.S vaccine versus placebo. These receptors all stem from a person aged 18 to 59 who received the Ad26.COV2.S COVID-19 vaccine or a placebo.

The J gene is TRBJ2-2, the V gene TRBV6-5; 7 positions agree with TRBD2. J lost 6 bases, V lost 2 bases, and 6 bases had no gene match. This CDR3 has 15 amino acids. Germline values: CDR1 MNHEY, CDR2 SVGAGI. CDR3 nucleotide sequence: TGTGCCAGCAGTTACGGACGGGGGGTCTCCGGGGAGCTGTTTTTT. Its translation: CASSYGRGVSGELFF.

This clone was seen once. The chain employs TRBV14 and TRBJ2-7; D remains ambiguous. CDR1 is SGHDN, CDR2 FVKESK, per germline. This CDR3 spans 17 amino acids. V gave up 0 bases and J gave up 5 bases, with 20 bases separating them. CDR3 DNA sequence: TGTGCCAGCAGCCAAGAGAGGCTGCAGGACCTTTCCCACGAGCAGTACTTC. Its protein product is CASSQERLQDLSHEQYF. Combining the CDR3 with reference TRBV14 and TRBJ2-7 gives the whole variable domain EAGVTQFPSHSVIEKGQTVTLRCDPISGHDNLYWYRRVMGKEIKFLLHFVKESKQDESGMPNNRFLAERTGGTYSTLKVQPAELEDSGVYFCASSQERLQDLSHEQYFGPGTRLTVT.

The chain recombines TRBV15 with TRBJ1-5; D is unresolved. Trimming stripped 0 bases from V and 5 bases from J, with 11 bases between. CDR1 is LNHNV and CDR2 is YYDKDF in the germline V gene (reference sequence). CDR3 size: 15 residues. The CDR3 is CATSRDRAADQPQHF. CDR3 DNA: TGTGCCACCAGCAGAGATCGGGCAGCTGATCAGCCCCAGCATTTT.

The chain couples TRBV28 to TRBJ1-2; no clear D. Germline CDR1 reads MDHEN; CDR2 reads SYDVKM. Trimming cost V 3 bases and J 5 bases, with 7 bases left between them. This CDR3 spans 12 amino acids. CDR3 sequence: CASSFLNYGYTF. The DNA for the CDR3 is TGTGCCAGCAGTTTCCTGAATTATGGCTACACCTTC.

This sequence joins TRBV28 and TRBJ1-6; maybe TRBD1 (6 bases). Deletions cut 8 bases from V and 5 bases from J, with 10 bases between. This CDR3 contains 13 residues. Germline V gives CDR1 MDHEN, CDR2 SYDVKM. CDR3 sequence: CASRGHNNSPLHF. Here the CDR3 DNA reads TGTGCCAGCCGGGGACATAATAATTCACCCCTCCACTTT.

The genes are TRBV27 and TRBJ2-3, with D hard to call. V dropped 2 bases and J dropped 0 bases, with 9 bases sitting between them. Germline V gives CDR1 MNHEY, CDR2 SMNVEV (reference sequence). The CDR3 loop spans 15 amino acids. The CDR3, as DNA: TGTGCCAGCAGTTTAATAGGCACTAGCACAGATACGCAGTATTTT. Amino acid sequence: CASSLIGTSTDTQYF.

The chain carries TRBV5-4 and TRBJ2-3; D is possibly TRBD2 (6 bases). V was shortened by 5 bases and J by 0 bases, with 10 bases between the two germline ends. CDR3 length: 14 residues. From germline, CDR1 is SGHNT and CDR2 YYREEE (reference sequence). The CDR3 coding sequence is TGTGCCAGCAGTAGCGGACTGAGCACAGATACGCAGTATTTT. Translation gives CASSSGLSTDTQYF.

The CDR3 region is CASSLVRGSLYEQYF. CDR3 coding DNA: TGTGCCAGCAGCCTCGTACGGGGGTCTCTCTACGAGCAGTACTTC. The chain links TRBV7-2 to TRBJ2-7, with D maybe TRBD2 (6 bases). V dropped 5 bases and J dropped 3 bases, with 17 bases sitting between them. Germline values: CDR1 SGHTA, CDR2 FQGNSA. This CDR3 region has 15 residues.

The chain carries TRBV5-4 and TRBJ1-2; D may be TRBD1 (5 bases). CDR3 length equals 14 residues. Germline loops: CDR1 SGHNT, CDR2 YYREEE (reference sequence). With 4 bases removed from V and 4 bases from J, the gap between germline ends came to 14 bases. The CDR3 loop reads CASSPVRGTYGYTF. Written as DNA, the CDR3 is TGTGCCAGCAGCCCGGTCCGGGGCACCTATGGCTACACCTTC.

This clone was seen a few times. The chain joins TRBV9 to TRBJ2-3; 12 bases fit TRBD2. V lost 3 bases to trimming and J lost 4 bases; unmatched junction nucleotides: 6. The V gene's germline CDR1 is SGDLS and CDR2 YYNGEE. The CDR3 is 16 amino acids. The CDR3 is CASSADLAGGADTQYF. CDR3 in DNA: TGTGCCAGCAGCGCGGACCTAGCGGGAGGGGCAGATACGCAGTATTTT.

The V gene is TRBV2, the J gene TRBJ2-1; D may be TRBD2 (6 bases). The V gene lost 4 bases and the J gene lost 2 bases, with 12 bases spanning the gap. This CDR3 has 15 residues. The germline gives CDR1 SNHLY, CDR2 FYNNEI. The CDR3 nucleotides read TGTGCCAGCAGTGTCGGGGGAAACCCCTACAATGAGCAGTTCTTC. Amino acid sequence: CASSVGGNPYNEQFF.

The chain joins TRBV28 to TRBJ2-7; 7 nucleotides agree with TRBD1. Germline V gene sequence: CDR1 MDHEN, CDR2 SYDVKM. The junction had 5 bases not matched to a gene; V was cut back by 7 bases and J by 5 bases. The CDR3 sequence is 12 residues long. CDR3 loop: CASTRDSHEQYF. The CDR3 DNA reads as TGTGCCAGCACCCGGGACAGCCACGAGCAGTACTTC.

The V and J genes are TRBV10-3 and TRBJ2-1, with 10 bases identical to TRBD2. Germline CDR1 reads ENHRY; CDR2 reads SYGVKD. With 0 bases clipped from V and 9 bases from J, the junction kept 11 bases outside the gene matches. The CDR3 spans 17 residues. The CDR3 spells CAISESRGAGGPGEQFF. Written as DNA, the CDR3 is TGTGCCATCAGTGAGTCGCGGGGAGCGGGAGGGCCTGGTGAGCAGTTCTTC.